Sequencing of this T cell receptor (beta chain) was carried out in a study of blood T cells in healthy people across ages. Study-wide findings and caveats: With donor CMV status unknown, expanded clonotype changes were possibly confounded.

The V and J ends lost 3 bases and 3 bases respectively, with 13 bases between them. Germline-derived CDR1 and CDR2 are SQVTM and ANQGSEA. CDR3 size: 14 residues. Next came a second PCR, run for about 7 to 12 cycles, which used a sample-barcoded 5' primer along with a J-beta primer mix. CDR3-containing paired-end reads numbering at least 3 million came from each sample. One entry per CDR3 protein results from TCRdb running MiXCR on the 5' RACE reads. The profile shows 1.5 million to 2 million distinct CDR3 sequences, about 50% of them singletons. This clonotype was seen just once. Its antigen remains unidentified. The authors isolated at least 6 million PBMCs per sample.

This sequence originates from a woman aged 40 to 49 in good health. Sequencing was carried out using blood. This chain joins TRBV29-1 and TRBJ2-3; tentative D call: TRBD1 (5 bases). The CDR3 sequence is CSVEKGIGTDTQYF. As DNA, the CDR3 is TGCAGCGTTGAGAAGGGGATCGGTACAGATACGCAGTATTTT.